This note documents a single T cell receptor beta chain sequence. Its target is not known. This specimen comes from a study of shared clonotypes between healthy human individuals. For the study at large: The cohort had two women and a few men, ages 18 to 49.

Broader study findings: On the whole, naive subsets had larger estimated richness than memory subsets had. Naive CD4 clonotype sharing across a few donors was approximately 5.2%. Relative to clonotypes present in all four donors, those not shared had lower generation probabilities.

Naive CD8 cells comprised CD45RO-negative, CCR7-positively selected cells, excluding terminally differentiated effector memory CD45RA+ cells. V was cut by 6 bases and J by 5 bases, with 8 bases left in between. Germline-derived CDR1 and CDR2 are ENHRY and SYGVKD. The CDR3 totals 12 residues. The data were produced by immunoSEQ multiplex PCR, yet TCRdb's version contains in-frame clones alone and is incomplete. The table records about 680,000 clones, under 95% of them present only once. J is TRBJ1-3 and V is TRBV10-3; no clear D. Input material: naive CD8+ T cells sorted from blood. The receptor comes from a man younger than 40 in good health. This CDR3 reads CAISGERNTIYF. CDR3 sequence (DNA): TGTGCCATCAGCGGAGAGAGAAACACCATATATTTT.